This T cell receptor (beta chain) was sequenced during a study of shared clonotypes between healthy human individuals. Trimming removed 3 bases from V and 1 base from J, with 9 bases in between. The germline gives CDR1 MDHEN, CDR2 SYDVKM. The CDR3 length is 14 residues. The repertoire was sequenced with immunoSEQ multiplex PCR; TCRdb's copy has only in-frame clones and lacks some. The sample holds fewer than 3 million clones, 85% to 95% seen once. The sequence derives from a young man in good health. Some clones in this sample may be carry-over from other donors' samples. V is TRBV28 and J is TRBJ1-2; D ambiguous. Sequences were obtained from naive CD4+ T cells from PBMCs. As to subset: CD45RA+ positively selected. The CDR3 DNA reads as TGTGCCAGCAGTTTCCCAGCTCTTAACTATGGCTACACCTTC. Amino acids: CASSFPALNYGYTF.